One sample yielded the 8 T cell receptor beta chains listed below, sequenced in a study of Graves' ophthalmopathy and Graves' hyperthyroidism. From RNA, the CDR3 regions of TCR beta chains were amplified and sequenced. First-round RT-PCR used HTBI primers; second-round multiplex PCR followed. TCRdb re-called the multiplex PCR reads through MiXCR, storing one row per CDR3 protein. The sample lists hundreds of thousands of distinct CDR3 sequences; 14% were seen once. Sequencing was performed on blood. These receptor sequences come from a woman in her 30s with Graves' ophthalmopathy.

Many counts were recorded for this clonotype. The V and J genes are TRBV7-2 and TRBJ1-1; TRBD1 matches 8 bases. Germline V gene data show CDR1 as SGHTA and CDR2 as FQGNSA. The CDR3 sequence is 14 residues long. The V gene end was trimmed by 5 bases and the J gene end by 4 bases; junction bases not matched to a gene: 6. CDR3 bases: TGTGCCAGCAGCGGAGCAGACAGGGGCACTGAAGCTTTCTTT. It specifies CASSGADRGTEAFF.

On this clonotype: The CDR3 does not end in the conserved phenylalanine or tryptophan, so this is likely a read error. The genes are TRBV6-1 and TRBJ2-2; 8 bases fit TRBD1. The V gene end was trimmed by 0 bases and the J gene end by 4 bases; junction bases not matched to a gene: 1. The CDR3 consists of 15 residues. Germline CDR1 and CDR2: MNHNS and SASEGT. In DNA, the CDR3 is TGTGCCAGCAGTGAAGCTCAGGGGGCCACCGGGGAGCTGTTTTAT. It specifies CASSEAQGATGELFY.

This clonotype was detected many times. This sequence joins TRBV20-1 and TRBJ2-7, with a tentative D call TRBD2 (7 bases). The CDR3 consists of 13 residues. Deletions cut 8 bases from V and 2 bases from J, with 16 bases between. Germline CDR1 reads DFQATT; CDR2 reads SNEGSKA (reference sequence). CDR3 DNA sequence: TGCAGTAACGACGGGGGGCTACCCTACGAGCAGTACTTC. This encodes CSNDGGLPYEQYF.

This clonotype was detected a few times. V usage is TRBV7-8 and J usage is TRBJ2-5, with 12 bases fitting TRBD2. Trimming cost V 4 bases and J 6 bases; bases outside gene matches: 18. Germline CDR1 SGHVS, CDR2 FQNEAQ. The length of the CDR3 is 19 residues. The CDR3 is CASSSRRRWLAGGGQTQYF. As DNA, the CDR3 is TGTGCCAGCAGCTCCAGGAGACGGTGGCTAGCGGGAGGGGGCCAGACCCAGTACTTC.

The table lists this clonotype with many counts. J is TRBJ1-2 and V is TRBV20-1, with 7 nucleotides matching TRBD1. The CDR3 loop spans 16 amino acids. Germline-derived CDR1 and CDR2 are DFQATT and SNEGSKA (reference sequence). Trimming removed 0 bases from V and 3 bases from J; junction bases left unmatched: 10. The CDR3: CSARDLRQGDHYGYTF. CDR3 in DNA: TGCAGTGCTAGAGACCTACGACAGGGAGATCACTATGGCTACACCTTC.

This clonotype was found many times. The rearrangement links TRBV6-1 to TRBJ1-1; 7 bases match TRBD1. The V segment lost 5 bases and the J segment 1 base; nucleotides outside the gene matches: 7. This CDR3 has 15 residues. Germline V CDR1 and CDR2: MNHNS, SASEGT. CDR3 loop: CASSPDRVSNTEAFF. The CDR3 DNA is TGTGCCAGCAGTCCAGACAGGGTATCGAACACTGAAGCTTTCTTT.

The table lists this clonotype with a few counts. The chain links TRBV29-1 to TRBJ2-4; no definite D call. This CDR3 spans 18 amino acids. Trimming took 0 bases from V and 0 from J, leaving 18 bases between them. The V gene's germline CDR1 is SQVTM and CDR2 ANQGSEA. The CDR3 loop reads CSVEDPATRGLAKNIQYF. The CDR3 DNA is TGCAGCGTTGAAGATCCAGCTACCCGCGGTTTAGCCAAAAACATTCAGTACTTC.

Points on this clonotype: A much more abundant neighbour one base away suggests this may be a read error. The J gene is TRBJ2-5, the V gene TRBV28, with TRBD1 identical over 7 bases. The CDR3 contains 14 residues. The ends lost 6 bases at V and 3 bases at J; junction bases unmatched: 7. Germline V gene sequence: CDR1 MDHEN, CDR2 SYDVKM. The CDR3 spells CASSHRDRKETQYF. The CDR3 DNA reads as TGTGCCAGCAGCCACCGGGACAGAAAAGAGACCCAGTACTTC.